This TCR beta chain was retrieved from a study of blood T cell repertoires in COVID-19. Study at large: COVID-19 samples, acute and convalescent, were from the United States, Italy and Spain. PBMCs, B-cell-depleted T cells, or T cells provided the cDNA or gDNA that made up the material.

Original processing methods: Researchers report that nucleated cell counts were estimated from reference gene primer amplification. Profiled with immunoSEQ multiplex PCR; TCRdb holds only in-frame clones, not every one. The V and J calls and clone size come from that table; D and trimming were worked out from the DNA. This sample carries approximately 100,000 clones, approximately 84% of them seen once, and the ten largest clones take roughly 17%. The sequencing input was peripheral blood. The receptor's source is a woman aged 60 to 75 with acute or convalescent COVID-19.

CDR3 nucleotide sequence: TGTGCCAGCAGCCACCTAAACACCGGGGAGCTGTTTTTT. Protein: CASSHLNTGELFF. The J gene is TRBJ2-2, the V gene TRBV3-1 (or the pseudogene TRBV3-2), with D uncertain. The V gene lost 3 bases and the J gene lost 2 bases, with 4 bases spanning the gap. Germline V gives CDR1 LGHDT, CDR2 YNNKEL (reference sequence). The CDR3 has 13 amino acids.